This entry concerns a single T cell receptor (beta chain). Its antigen is currently unknown. The sample comes from a study of T cell responses to AZD1222 COVID-19 vaccine. The protocol was immunoSEQ multiplex PCR, while the TCRdb copy is restricted to in-frame clones and leaves out a portion. This sample has roughly 200,000 clones, with 85% to 95% found just once. The study's findings and limits: The donor group comprised mostly white British people and more females; the analysis possibly underestimated clonal diversity. Spike-specific TCR depth and breadth grew after two AZD1222 doses. Nearly half of spike-specific TCRs reportedly target unmutated variant regions.

The germline CDR1 and CDR2 sequences are SEHNR and FQNEAQ (reference sequence). This CDR3 is 17 amino acids long. V dropped 1 base and J dropped 0 bases, with 14 bases sitting between them. The TCR comes from an adult in good health. The V and J genes are TRBV7-9 and TRBJ2-3; a weak D match, TRBD2 (5 bases). Sequenced here: peripheral blood, sampled on day 0 of MenACWY control vaccination. The CDR3 reads CASSLVGRLASTDTQYF. As DNA, the CDR3 is TGTGCCAGCAGCTTAGTAGGTCGGCTAGCAAGCACAGATACGCAGTATTTT.